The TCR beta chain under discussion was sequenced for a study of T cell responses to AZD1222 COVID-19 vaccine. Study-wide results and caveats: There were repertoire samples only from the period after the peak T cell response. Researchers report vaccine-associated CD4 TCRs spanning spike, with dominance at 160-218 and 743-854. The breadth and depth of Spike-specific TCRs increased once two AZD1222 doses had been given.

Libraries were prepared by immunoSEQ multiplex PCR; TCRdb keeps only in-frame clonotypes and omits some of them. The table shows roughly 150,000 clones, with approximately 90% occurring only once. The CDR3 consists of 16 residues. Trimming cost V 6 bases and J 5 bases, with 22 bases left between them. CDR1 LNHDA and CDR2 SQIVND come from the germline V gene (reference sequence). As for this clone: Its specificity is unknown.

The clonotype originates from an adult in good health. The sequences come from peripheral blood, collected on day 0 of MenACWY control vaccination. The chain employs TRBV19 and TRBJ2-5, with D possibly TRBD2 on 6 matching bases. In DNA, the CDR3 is TGTGCCAGTAGGCCCTCGTCGTCTAGCGTTCGTGAGACCCAGTACTTC. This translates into CASRPSSSSVRETQYF.